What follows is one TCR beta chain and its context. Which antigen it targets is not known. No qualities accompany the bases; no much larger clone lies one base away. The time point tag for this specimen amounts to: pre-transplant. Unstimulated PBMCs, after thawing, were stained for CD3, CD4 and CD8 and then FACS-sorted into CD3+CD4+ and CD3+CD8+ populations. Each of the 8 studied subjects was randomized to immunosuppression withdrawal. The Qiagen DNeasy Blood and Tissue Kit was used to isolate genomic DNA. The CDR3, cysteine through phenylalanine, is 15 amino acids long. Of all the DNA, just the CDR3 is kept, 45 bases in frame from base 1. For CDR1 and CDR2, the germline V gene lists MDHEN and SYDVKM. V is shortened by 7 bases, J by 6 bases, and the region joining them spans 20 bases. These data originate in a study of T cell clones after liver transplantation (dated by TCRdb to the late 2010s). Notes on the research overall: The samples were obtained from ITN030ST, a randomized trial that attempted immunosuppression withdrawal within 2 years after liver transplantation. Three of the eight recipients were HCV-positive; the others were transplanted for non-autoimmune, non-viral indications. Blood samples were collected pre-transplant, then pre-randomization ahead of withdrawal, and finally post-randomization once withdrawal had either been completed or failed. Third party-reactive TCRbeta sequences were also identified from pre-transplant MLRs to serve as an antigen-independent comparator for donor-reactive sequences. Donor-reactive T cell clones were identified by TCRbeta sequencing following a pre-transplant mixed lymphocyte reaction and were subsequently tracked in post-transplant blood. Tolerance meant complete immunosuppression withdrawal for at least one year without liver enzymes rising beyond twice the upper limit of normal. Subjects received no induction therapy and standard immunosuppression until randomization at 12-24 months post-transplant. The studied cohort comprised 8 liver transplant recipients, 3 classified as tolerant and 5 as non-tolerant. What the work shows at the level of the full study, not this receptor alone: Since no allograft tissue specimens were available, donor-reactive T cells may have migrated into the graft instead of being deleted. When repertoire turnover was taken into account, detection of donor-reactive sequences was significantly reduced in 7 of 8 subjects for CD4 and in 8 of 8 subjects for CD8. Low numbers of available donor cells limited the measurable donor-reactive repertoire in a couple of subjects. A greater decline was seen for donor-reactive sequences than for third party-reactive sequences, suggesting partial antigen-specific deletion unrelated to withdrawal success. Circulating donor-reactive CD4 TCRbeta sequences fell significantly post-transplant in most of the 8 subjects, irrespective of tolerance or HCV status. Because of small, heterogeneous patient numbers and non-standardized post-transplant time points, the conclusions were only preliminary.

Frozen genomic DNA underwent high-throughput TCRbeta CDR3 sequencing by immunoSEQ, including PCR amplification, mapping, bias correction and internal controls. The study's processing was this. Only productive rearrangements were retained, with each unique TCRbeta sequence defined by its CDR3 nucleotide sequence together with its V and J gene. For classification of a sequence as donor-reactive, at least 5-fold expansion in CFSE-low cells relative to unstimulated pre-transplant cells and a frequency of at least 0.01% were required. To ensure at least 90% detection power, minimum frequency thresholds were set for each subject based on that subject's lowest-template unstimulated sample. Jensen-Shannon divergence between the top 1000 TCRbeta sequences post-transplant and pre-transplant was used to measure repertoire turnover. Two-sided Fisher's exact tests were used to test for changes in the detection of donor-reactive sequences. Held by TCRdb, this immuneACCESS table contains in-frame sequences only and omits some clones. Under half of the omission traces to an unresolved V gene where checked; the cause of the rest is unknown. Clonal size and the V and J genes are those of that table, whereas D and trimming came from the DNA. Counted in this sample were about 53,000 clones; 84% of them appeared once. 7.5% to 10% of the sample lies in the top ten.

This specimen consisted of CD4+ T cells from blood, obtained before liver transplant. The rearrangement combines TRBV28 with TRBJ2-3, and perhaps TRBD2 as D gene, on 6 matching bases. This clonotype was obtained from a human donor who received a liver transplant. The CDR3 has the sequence CASIGNGLGRDTQYF. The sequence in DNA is TGTGCCAGCATTGGTAATGGCCTTGGGAGGGATACGCAGTATTTT.